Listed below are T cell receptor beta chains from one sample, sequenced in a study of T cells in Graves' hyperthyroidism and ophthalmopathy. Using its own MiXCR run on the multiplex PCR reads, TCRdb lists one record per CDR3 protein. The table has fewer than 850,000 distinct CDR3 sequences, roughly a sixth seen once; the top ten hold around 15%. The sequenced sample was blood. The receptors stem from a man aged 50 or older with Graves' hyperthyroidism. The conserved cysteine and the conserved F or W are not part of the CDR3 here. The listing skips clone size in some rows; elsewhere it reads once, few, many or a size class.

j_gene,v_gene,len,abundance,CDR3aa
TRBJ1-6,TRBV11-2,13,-,ASSLEGGVWSPLH
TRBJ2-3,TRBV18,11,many,ASSPYPPDTQY
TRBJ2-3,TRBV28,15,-,ASSISGLAGSTDTQY
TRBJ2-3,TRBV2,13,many,ASNQLAGGKDTQY
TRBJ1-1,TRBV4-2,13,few,ASSQGRGLNTEAF
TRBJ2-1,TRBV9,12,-,ASSVGGPSNEQF
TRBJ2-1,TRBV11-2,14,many,ASTLRGLAGYNEQF
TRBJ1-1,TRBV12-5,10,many,ASGIEGTEAF
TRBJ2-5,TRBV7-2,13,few,ASSYASGGGIDQY
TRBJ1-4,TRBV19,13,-,ASSGGGPPNEKLF
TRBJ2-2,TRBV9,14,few,ASSVIWEGGTGELF
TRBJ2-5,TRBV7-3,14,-,ASSSGVGEGGETQY
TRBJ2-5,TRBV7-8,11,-,ASSPNTPGPPN
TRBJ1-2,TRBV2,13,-,ASSSFGQGNYGYT